Below, 8 T cell receptor beta chains from the same sample are listed, as sequenced in a study of shared clonotypes between healthy human individuals. TCRdb's copy holds only in-frame clones and misses some; the assay was immunoSEQ multiplex PCR. The sample includes about 1.1 million clones, around 82% of them seen just once. Sequenced material: memory CD4+ T cells from PBMCs. Subset described: CD45RA-negative fraction. All receptors come from a man in his late teens or twenties in good health. Some clones in this sample may be carry-over from other donors' samples.

This chain connects TRBV27 to TRBJ2-1; no clear D. Germline V CDR1 and CDR2: MNHEY, SMNVEV (reference sequence). CDR3 length equals 16 residues. Trimming stripped 3 bases from V and 0 bases from J, with 12 bases between. CDR3 sequence: CASSFSPLSSYNEQFF. The CDR3 DNA follows: TGTGCCAGCAGTTTTTCCCCCTTGAGCTCCTACAATGAGCAGTTCTTC.

This clone was seen more than once but under ten times. The CDR3: CASSVGHSGNTIYF. The CDR3 bases are TGTGCCAGCAGCGTGGGTCACTCTGGAAACACCATATATTTT. The rearrangement links TRBV9 to TRBJ1-3; D is unclear. V was pared by 2 bases and J by 0 bases, with 6 bases between. This CDR3 spans 14 amino acids. Germline CDR1 reads SGDLS; CDR2 reads YYNGEE.

The chain links TRBV6-1 to TRBJ2-2, with TRBD2 matching 14 bases. Germline values: CDR1 MNHNS, CDR2 SASEGT. V lost 6 bases to trimming and J lost 7 bases; unmatched junction nucleotides: 4. The CDR3 is made up of 15 amino acids. CDR3 sequence (DNA): TGTGCCAGCAGGGGACTAGCGGGAGAAATCGGGGAGCTGTTTTTT. Protein product: CASRGLAGEIGELFF.

The rearrangement links TRBV19 to TRBJ2-7; 10 bases align to TRBD2. The V gene's germline CDR1 is LNHDA and CDR2 SQIVND (reference sequence). This CDR3 is built from 13 residues. V lost 8 bases, J lost 6 bases, and 7 bases stayed unmatched. Written as DNA, the CDR3 is TGTGCCAGTCGCCAAGCGGGAGGGCGCGAGCAGTACTTC. Its translation: CASRQAGGREQYF.

As for this clone: A much larger clone sits a single nucleotide away, making a read error possible. The chain combines TRBV7-6 with TRBJ2-2, with TRBD2 identical over 7 bases. CDR3 length equals 17 residues. The germline gives CDR1 SGHVS, CDR2 FNYEAQ. Here the CDR3 reads CAGSLPVGGRSTGELFF. The CDR3 DNA reads TGTGCCGGCAGCTTACCCGTCGGCGGGAGATCGACCGGGGAGCTGTTTTTT.

The V gene is TRBV5-6, the J gene TRBJ2-3; perhaps D is TRBD1 or TRBD2 (5 bases each). CDR1 and CDR2 (germline): SGHDT, YYEEEE. The V end was cut by 4 bases, the J end by 0 bases, with 18 bases between. The CDR3 totals 17 residues. CDR3 nucleotide sequence: TGTGCCAGCAGCACATTAAGCTGGGACCAAAGCACAGATACGCAGTATTTT. The encoded protein is CASSTLSWDQSTDTQYF.

The V and J genes are TRBV2 and TRBJ1-4, with 10 bases identical to TRBD1. Losses at the gene ends were 7 bases for V and 3 bases for J; bases not matched to a gene: 5. CDR1 and CDR2 (germline): SNHLY, FYNNEI. CDR3 size: 15 residues. CDR3 amino acids: CASKIGTGANEKLFF. As DNA, the CDR3 is TGTGCCAGCAAAATCGGGACAGGGGCTAATGAAAAACTGTTTTTT.

The chain employs TRBV28 and TRBJ1-1, with D unclear. The CDR3 sequence is 15 residues long. The germline V gene encodes CDR1 MDHEN and CDR2 SYDVKM. With 5 bases removed from V and 1 base from J, the gap between germline ends came to 14 bases. CDR3 sequence reads: CASSPSQAGNTEAFF. As DNA, the CDR3 is TGTGCCAGCAGTCCCTCGCAGGCCGGGAACACTGAAGCTTTCTTT.